The clone carrying this T cell receptor (beta chain) was observed a few times. CDR3 length: 13 residues. Trimming left V 4 bases short and J 0 bases short, with 7 bases between. CDR1 and CDR2 (germline): SQVTM, ANQGSEA. This sample was included in a study of naive and memory T cell subsets. An equimolar mix of two oligonucleotides served as the beta constant-region primer for TRBC1 and TRBC2. Four rounds of PCR amplified the ligated cDNA using nested alpha and beta constant-region primers plus SP2. TCRdb reprocessed the UMI-ligation and nested PCR reads with MiXCR, giving one entry per CDR3 protein. This sample carries some 83,000 distinct CDR3 sequences, around 9% of them seen once, and the ten largest clones take about 1.3%.

Sequenced input: naive CD8+ T cells from blood. The TCR originated in a human donor in good health. The chain has TRBV29-1 and TRBJ1-3; D ambiguous. CDR3 loop: CSVVSDSGNTIYF. DNA for the CDR3: TGCAGCGTTGTTTCCGACTCTGGAAACACCATATATTTT.